These 3 T cell receptor beta chains were sequenced from one sample in a study of cytomegalovirus exposure and HLA in healthy donors. The repertoire was sequenced with immunoSEQ multiplex PCR; TCRdb's copy has only in-frame clones and lacks some. The sample lists 70,000 to 80,000 clones; nearly 95% were seen once. Input material: PBMCs. The source of these receptors is a woman between 18 and 30 years old in good health and CMV-seronegative.

A single count supports this clone. The chain combines TRBV10-2 with TRBJ2-2; 9 positions match TRBD2. The CDR3 contains 14 residues. With 7 bases clipped from V and 3 bases from J, the junction kept 3 bases outside the gene matches. Germline CDR1 is WSHSY and CDR2 is SAAADI. The CDR3 nucleotides read TGCGCCAGCATTAGCGGGAGTGACACCGGGGAGCTGTTTTTT. Translation: CASISGSDTGELFF.

The chain is built from TRBV7-2 and TRBJ1-1, with 9 bases matching TRBD1. The ends lost 1 base at V and 4 bases at J; junction bases unmatched: 16. The CDR3 extends over 19 amino acids. The germline CDR1 and CDR2 sequences are SGHTA and FQGNSA. CDR3 DNA sequence: TGTGCCAGCAGCTTAGTAGTGGGTGGGACAGGGCTTCGTCCCACTGAAGCTTTCTTT. This sequence encodes CASSLVVGGTGLRPTEAFF.

CDR3 sequence: CASSQATANTGELFF. Written as DNA, the CDR3 is TGTGCCAGCAGTCAAGCGACCGCGAACACCGGGGAGCTGTTTTTT. The chain joins TRBV28 to TRBJ2-2; D unclear. The length of the CDR3 is 15 residues. V dropped 5 bases and J dropped 0 bases, with 10 bases sitting between them. Looked up from germline, CDR1 is MDHEN and CDR2 is SYDVKM.